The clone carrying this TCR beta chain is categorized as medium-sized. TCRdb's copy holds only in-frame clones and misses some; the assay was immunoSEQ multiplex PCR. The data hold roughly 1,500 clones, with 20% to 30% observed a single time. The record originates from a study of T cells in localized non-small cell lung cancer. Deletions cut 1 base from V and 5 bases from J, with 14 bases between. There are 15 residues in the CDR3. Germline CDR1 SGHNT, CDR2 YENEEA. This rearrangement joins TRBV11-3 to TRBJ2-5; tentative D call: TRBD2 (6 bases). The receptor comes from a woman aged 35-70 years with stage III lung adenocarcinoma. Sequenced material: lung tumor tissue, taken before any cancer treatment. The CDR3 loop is CASSLGGGIRETQYF. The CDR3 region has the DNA TGTGCCAGCAGCTTAGGGGGCGGGATTCGGGAGACCCAGTACTTC.